This T cell receptor beta chain was sequenced in a study of blood T cell repertoires in COVID-19. Study summary: Spain, Italy and the United States supplied samples that represented acute and convalescent COVID-19. In each case, the material was cDNA or gDNA derived from T cells, B-cell-depleted T cells, or PBMCs.

In the source study's methods: Estimation of nucleated cell counts was performed using reference gene primer amplification. This table comes from immunoSEQ multiplex PCR, and its TCRdb copy is limited to in-frame clones, with some not included. V, J and clone size derive from that table, while D and trimming were established from the DNA sequence. The sample records under 350,000 clones, 85% to 90% being singletons. Sequencing used peripheral blood. The TCR was taken from a man in his forties with acute or convalescent COVID-19.

CDR3 DNA sequence: TGCGCCAGCAGCTTGGGACTCCAGAACACTGAAGCTTTCTTT. It codes for CASSLGLQNTEAFF. The V gene is TRBV5-1, the J gene TRBJ1-1; D gene uncertain. V lost 0 bases and J 1 base, leaving 7 bases between the germline ends. This CDR3 has 14 residues. Germline CDR1 SGHRS, CDR2 YFSETQ.